This TCR beta chain is drawn from a study of shared clonotypes between healthy human individuals. Every subset's genomic DNA went evenly onto several immunoSEQ plates. Produced via immunoSEQ multiplex PCR; TCRdb's table is partial and in-frame only. This sample has approximately 2.5 million clones, with roughly 93% found just once. V lost 2 bases and J lost 7; bases outside the gene matches: 19. The CDR3 spans 20 residues. Germline CDR1 LGHNA, CDR2 YNFKEQ. The origin of this receptor is a man between 18 and 35 years old in good health. Some clones in this sample may be carry-over from other donors' samples. The chain uses TRBV4-2 and TRBJ2-2; 10 nucleotides align to TRBD2. The sample was naive CD4+ T cells from PBMCs. As to subset: CD45RA+ positively selected. The CDR3 coding sequence is TGTGCCAGCAGCCAATCCTTCCTAGATAGCGGGAGGAGCAGGAGCGGGGAGCTGTTTTTT. It specifies CASSQSFLDSGRSRSGELFF.